Shown below are 17 T cell receptor beta chains from a single sample sequenced in a study of spatial heterogeneity in lung cancer. Antigens for these TCRs are unknown. Time point denoted: sample taken at primary tumor resection. Overall study results and limits: One measure, the expanded intratumoral alpha and beta TCR count, tracked tumor mutation counts.

TCRdb reprocessed the 5' RACE reads with MiXCR, giving one entry per CDR3 protein. The top ten hold 15% to 20% of the sample, which has about 14,000 distinct CDR3 sequences, approximately 4.5% seen once. This specimen was lung tumor tissue, taken at surgery. The receptors originated from a female donor with early-stage non-small cell lung cancer.

This clonotype was observed many times. This beta chain is an unintended read in a library built for alpha chains; its size means little. CDR3 in amino acids: CASSLISGGNQPQHF. DNA for the CDR3: TGTGCCAGCAGCTTAATTAGCGGGGGCAATCAGCCCCAGCATTTT. The rearrangement joins TRBV7-2 to TRBJ1-5; D not resolved. V was clipped by 2 bases and J by 2 bases, with 10 bases between them. The germline V gene has CDR1 SGHTA and CDR2 FQGNSA. This CDR3 is 15 amino acids long.

There are many counts of this clonotype. Within a library made for alpha chains, this beta chain is off target, and its count is uninformative. V is TRBV27 and J is TRBJ1-2; TRBD1 might be the D (5 bases). This CDR3 is 14 amino acids long. The ends were cut back, 6 bases at V and 1 base at J, with 12 bases in the middle. The germline CDR1 and CDR2 sequences are MNHEY and SMNVEV (reference sequence). For the CDR3, the DNA is TGTGCCAGCAGCCCCGAGAGGGGTAACTATGGCTACACCTTC. It encodes CASSPERGNYGYTF.

This clonotype was observed at least ten times. Because this beta chain is a stray read in a library intended to capture alpha chains, its abundance should not be given much weight. The rearrangement uses TRBV28 and TRBJ2-7; the D is unclear. Trimming removed 8 bases from V and 3 bases from J, with 8 bases in between. Per the germline V gene, CDR1 is MDHEN and CDR2 is SYDVKM. CDR3 size: 11 residues. CDR3 nucleotides: TGTGCCAGCCGAAACTTCTACGAGCAGTACTTC. This sequence encodes CASRNFYEQYF.

This clonotype was recorded at least ten times. In a library made to pick up alpha chains, this beta chain is a stray read with a size that means little. The V call is TRBV7-3, the J call TRBJ2-1; 12 bases line up with TRBD2. This CDR3 contains 22 residues. V gave up 1 base and J gave up 6 bases; unmatched junction bases: 22. The germline gives CDR1 SGHTA, CDR2 FQGTGA. DNA of the CDR3: TGTGCCAGCAGCTTAATTCCCCTCGCGGCTAGCGGGGGGGCCAACGCTCTCAATGAGCAGTTCTTC. Its protein product is CASSLIPLAASGGANALNEQFF.

This clonotype was detected many times. Since it is a stray read in a library aimed at alpha chains, this beta chain has a size that is not meaningful. V usage is TRBV7-9 and J usage is TRBJ2-3; D call uncertain. The CDR3 spans 14 residues. Trimming cost V 1 base and J 0 bases, with 5 bases left between them. From germline, CDR1 is SEHNR and CDR2 FQNEAQ (reference sequence). This CDR3 reads CASSLVQSTDTQYF. The CDR3 bases are TGTGCCAGCAGCTTAGTACAGAGCACAGATACGCAGTATTTT.

This clonotype was found many times. This beta chain is a stray sequence in a library constructed for alpha chains; its clone size is not meaningful. This chain links TRBV12-3 or TRBV12-4 with TRBJ1-6, with D unclear. V was cut by 8 bases and J by 10 bases, with 12 bases left in between. This CDR3 comprises 12 residues. The CDR3 region is CASSGPISPLHF. CDR3 bases: TGTGCCAGCTCTGGTCCAATCTCACCCCTCCACTTT.

This clonotype was seen at least ten times. For a library built for alpha chains, this beta chain is a stray read; little rests on its size. The genes are TRBV20-1 and TRBJ2-1; TRBD1 is a possible D gene (6 bases). The V end was cut by 3 bases, the J end by 2 bases, with 11 bases between. Germline V lookup: CDR1 DFQATT, CDR2 SNEGSKA (reference sequence). This CDR3 has 14 amino acids. The CDR3 protein is CSASFGGPYNEQFF. DNA of the CDR3: TGCAGTGCTAGTTTTGGGGGCCCCTACAATGAGCAGTTCTTC.

This clonotype was found many times. A library made for alpha chains picked up this beta chain off target, so its size means little. The chain links TRBV28 to TRBJ1-6; D ambiguous. V lost 2 bases to trimming and J lost 5 bases, with 7 bases between them. CDR1 and CDR2 from the germline V gene are MDHEN and SYDVKM. The CDR3 is 14 residues long. The CDR3 sequence: CASSLHSNNSPLHF. CDR3 DNA sequence: TGTGCCAGCAGTTTACACAGCAATAATTCACCCCTCCACTTT.

Ten or more counts support this clonotype. This beta chain slipped into a library made for alpha chains as a stray read, so its size is not meaningful. The V gene is TRBV18, the J gene TRBJ1-2; 10 positions match TRBD1. This CDR3 is 14 amino acids long. From germline, CDR1 is KGHSH and CDR2 LQKENI. V lost 3 bases, J lost 8 bases, and 6 bases stayed unmatched. CDR3 loop: CASSPGGTGEGYTF. The DNA for the CDR3 is TGTGCCAGCTCACCCGGCGGGACAGGGGAGGGCTACACCTTC.

A word on this clonotype: This beta chain lies outside the target of a library built for alpha chains; its clone size means little. The V call is TRBV5-1, the J call TRBJ2-1; 9 bases are a match to TRBD2. The CDR3 length is 16 residues. CDR1 is SGHRS, CDR2 YFSETQ, per germline. Trimming cost V 4 bases and J 7 bases; bases outside gene matches: 12. The CDR3 here is CASSPSALRGGNEQFF. CDR3 DNA: TGCGCCAGCAGCCCCTCAGCGCTGCGGGGGGGGAATGAGCAGTTCTTC. Using reference TRBV5-1 and TRBJ2-1 for the parts outside the CDR3, the full variable domain is KAGVTQTPRYLIKTRGQQVTLSCSPISGHRSVSWYQQTPGQGLQFLFEYFSETQRNKGNFPGRFSGRQFSNSRSEMNVSTLELGDSALYLCASSPSALRGGNEQFFGPGTRLTVL.

In its sample, this clonotype was seen many times. The library was designed around alpha chains, so this beta chain is a stray read whose abundance carries little weight. V and J are TRBV5-1 and TRBJ2-7; 7 positions agree with TRBD1. The germline gives CDR1 SGHRS, CDR2 YFSETQ. The CDR3 runs to 14 residues. Losses at the gene ends were 2 bases for V and 5 bases for J; bases not matched to a gene: 7. The CDR3 DNA follows: TGCGCCAGCAGCTTACCGACAGGGCGTAACGAGCAGTACTTC. Protein product: CASSLPTGRNEQYF.

This clonotype has a count of ten or more. With the library built for alpha chains, this beta chain is off target and its frequency is not meaningful. V gene TRBV30 combines with J gene TRBJ1-2, with a weak D call TRBD1 (6 bases). Per the germline V gene, CDR1 is GTSNPN and CDR2 is SVGIG (reference sequence). The CDR3 runs to 13 residues. V shed 3 bases and J shed 8 bases, with 16 bases lying between them. The CDR3 nucleotides are TGTGCCTGGAGCCGGGACACCGGCCGGGGCTACACCTTC. As protein: CAWSRDTGRGYTF.

This clonotype is medium-sized (0.01 to 0.1%) by share. Since it is a stray read in a library aimed at alpha chains, this beta chain has a size that is not meaningful. The rearrangement joins TRBV7-2 to TRBJ1-1; D ambiguous. The CDR3 loop spans 13 amino acids. The germline V and J ends were trimmed by 4 bases and 0 bases, with 6 bases remaining between them. CDR1 SGHTA and CDR2 FQGNSA come from the germline V gene. CDR3 bases: TGTGCCAGCAGCTCGACAATGAACACTGAAGCTTTCTTT. Translating gives CASSSTMNTEAFF. Looking up the rest from reference TRBV7-2 and TRBJ1-1 gives the full variable domain: GAGVSQSPSNKVTEKGKDVELRCDPISGHTALYWYRQSLGQGLEFLIYFQGNSAPDKSGLPSDRFSAERTGGSVSTLTIQRTQQEDSAVYLCASSSTMNTEAFFGQGTRLTVV.

The sample holds many counts of this clonotype. This beta chain appears as a stray read in a library generated for alpha chains; its size is not informative. The V gene is TRBV29-1, the J gene TRBJ1-1; no reliable D call. The V gene's germline CDR1 is SQVTM and CDR2 ANQGSEA. V gave up 3 bases and J gave up 1 base, with 3 bases separating them. The CDR3 is 11 residues long. CDR3 residues: CSVDGNTEAFF. The CDR3 nucleotides are TGCAGCGTTGATGGGAACACTGAAGCTTTCTTT.

This clonotype has a handful of counts. This beta chain came through as a stray read in a library set up for alpha chains, and its size says little. The gene calls are TRBV19 and TRBJ1-1; tentative D call: TRBD1 (6 bases). V was shortened by 7 bases and J by 1 base, with 22 bases between the two germline ends. Germline CDR1 is LNHDA and CDR2 is SQIVND (reference sequence). The CDR3 runs to 17 residues. Written as DNA, the CDR3 is TGTGCCAGTACGGGCCCCGTGCTTAGGACAGCGAACACTGAAGCTTTCTTT. Translated, it gives CASTGPVLRTANTEAFF.

The table lists this clonotype with many counts. This beta chain is an unintended read in a library built for alpha chains; its size means little. The J gene is TRBJ1-1, the V gene TRBV20-1, with 7 nucleotides matching TRBD1. The CDR3 is 12 residues long. Looked up from germline, CDR1 is DFQATT and CDR2 is SNEGSKA (reference sequence). Germline trimming cut 5 bases from V and 3 bases from J; bases unmatched to any gene: 3. The DNA for the CDR3 is TGCAGTGCTTTACAGGGGTACACTGAAGCTTTCTTT. Protein: CSALQGYTEAFF.

This clonotype came up many times. This beta chain lies outside the target of a library built for alpha chains; its clone size means little. The rearrangement uses TRBV18 and TRBJ1-6; 7 nucleotides agree with TRBD1. With 3 bases clipped from V and 4 bases from J, the junction kept 6 bases outside the gene matches. Per the germline V gene, CDR1 is KGHSH and CDR2 is LQKENI. This CDR3 is built from 16 residues. The CDR3 protein is CASSPTKTGYNSPLHF. CDR3 nucleotide sequence: TGTGCCAGCTCACCGACTAAGACAGGGTATAATTCACCCCTCCACTTT. Variable domain in full (rest from reference TRBV18 and TRBJ1-6): NAGVMQNPRHLVRRRGQEARLRCSPMKGHSHVYWYRQLPEEGLKFMVYLQKENIIDESGMPKERFSAEFPKEGPSILRIQQVVRGDSAAYFCASSPTKTGYNSPLHFGNGTRLTVT.